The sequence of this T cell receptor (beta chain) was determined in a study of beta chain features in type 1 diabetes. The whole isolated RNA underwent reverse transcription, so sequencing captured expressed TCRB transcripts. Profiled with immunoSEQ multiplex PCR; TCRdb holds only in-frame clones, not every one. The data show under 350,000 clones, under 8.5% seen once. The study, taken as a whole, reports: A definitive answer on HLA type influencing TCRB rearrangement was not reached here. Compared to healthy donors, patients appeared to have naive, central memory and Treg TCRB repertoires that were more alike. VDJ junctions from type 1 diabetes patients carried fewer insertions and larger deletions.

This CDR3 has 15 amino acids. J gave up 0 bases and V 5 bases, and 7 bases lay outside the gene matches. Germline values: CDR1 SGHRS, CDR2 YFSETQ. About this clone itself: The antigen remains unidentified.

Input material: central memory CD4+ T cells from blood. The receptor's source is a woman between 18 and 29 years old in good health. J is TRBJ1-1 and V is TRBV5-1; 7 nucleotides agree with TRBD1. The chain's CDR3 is CASRPSDRLNTEAFF. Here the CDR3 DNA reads TGCGCCAGCAGACCCTCGGACAGGTTGAACACTGAAGCTTTCTTT.